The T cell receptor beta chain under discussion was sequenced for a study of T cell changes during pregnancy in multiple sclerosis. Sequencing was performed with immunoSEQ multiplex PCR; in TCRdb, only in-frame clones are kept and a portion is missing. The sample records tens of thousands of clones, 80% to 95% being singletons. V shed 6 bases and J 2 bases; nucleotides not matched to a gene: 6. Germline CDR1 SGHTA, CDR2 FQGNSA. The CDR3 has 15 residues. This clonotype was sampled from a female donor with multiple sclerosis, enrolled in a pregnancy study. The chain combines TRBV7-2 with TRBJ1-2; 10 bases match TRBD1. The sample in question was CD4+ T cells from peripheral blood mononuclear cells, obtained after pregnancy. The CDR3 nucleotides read TGTGCCAGCAGTGTAGGACAGGGGGGGAACTATGGCTACACCTTC. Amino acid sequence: CASSVGQGGNYGYTF.